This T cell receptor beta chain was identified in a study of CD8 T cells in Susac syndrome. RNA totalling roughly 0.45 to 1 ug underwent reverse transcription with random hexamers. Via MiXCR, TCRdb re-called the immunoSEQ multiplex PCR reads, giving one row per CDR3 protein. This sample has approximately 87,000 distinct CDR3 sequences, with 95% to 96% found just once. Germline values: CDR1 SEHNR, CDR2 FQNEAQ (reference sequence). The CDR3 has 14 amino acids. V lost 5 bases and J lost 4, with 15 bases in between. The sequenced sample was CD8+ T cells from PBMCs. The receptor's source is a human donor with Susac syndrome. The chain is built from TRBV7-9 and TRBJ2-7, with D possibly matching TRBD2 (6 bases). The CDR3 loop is CASSLNGRGYEQYF. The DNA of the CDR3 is TGTGCCAGCAGCCTCAACGGGAGAGGGTACGAGCAGTACTTC.